This is a list of T cell receptor beta chains from one sample in a study of T cell changes during pregnancy in multiple sclerosis. Assay: immunoSEQ multiplex PCR; the TCRdb copy retains only in-frame clones and omits some. The table lists over 60,000 clones, 91% of them singletons. The sample in question was peripheral blood, obtained in the third trimester of pregnancy. The receptors come from a female donor in good health, enrolled as a control in a pregnancy study. The conserved cysteine and the conserved F or W are not part of the CDR3 here.

TRBV5-4	TRBJ2-1	ASSLEGTSGGSEQF
TRBV9	TRBJ1-4	ASSLLDRGINEKLF
TRBV5-1	TRBJ1-1	ASSRFPEGDTEAF
TRBV5-8	TRBJ2-1	ASSLGTGWYNEQF
TRBV6-6	TRBJ2-1	ASSPSGRAYNEQF
TRBV5-1	TRBJ2-3	ASSLAVRGGGRADTQY
TRBV6-1	TRBJ2-2	ASSERGRGDEELF
TRBV7-2	TRBJ1-4	ASSLAYRFNEKLF
TRBV11-1	TRBJ2-5	ASSLLAGRETQY
TRBV5-1	TRBJ2-3	ASSWRPLGVMQY
TRBV5-1	TRBJ2-7	ASSLVEEQY
TRBV6-1	TRBJ2-1	ASSERQGNEQF
TRBV21-1	TRBJ1-5	ASSTRTGVWWDQPQH
TRBV5-5	TRBJ2-2	ASSRTSEGSGELF
TRBV5-1	TRBJ1-2	ASSSGTGGRPGYT